This TCR beta chain was identified in a study of T cells in Graves' hyperthyroidism and ophthalmopathy. Whole-study findings and limits: In blood, most of the thyroid clonotypes expanded above 0.001 were also present.

Amplified TCR beta CDR3 regions came from RNA transcripts. The HTBI primer set drove a first-round RT-PCR of the TCR CDR3. TCRdb passed the multiplex PCR reads through MiXCR, listing each CDR3 protein once. The table shows under 550,000 distinct CDR3 sequences, with 15% to 20% occurring only once. The germline V gene has CDR1 MNHEY and CDR2 SMNVEV (reference sequence). J gave up 10 bases and V 7 bases, and 19 bases lay outside the gene matches. CDR3 length equals 16 residues. Not enrolled were patients with uncontrolled infection, other autoimmune disease, pregnancy or lactation. Clinical symptoms, serum thyroxine and TRAb, thyroid ultrasound and orbital computed tomography were used for the diagnoses. Out of roughly 10 ml of fresh peripheral blood came the PBMCs. This clonotype was seen many times. Its specificity is unknown.

This clonotype originated in a man in his forties with Graves' ophthalmopathy. This sequence joins TRBV27 and TRBJ2-1; 7 nucleotides agree with TRBD1. The sequenced material came from blood. CDR3 DNA sequence: TGTGCCAGCATCCATCGACCGGGACAGAATCATCCCGAGCAGTTCTTC. This translates into CASIHRPGQNHPEQFF.